Reported below is one T cell receptor (beta chain). Antigen: not known. The junction had 0 bases not matched to a gene; V was cut back by 3 bases and J by 2 bases. The germline gives CDR1 ENHRY, CDR2 SYGVKD. The CDR3 spans 13 residues. Each CDR3 protein gets one entry after TCRdb re-called the reads with MiXCR. The sample shows 150,000 to 200,000 distinct CDR3 sequences, roughly 22% of them seen only once. This sample is drawn from a study of T cell repertoires in cytomegalovirus infection. Study information: Recently identified HLA-C-restricted CMV epitopes were used, and well-studied HLA-B-restricted CMV epitopes were used as well.

Study results and caveats: Dominating the ex vivo response were TCR beta clonotypes that were CMV-specific and HLA-C-restricted.

The rearrangement joins TRBV10-3 to TRBJ1-2, with 7 bases matching TRBD1. The input for sequencing was CD8+ T cells from cultured PBMCs, taken from culture after CMV antigen stimulation. The receptor comes from a human donor in good health (CMV status not recorded). Some clones in this sample may be carry-over from other donors' samples. In DNA form, the CDR3 reads TGTGCCATCAGTGACAGGGGGAACTATGGCTACACCTTC. Its translation is CAISDRGNYGYTF.